This T cell receptor (beta chain) was sequenced for a study of shared clonotypes between healthy human individuals. As defined, naive CD8 cells were CD45RO-negative and positively selected for CCR7, with terminally differentiated effector memory CD45RA+ cells excluded. Only in-frame clones appear in the TCRdb table, and some are missing; sequencing was by immunoSEQ multiplex PCR. The data hold around 2,000,000 clones, with over 85% observed a single time. The germline CDR1 and CDR2 sequences are SGDLS and YYNGEE. This CDR3 is built from 15 residues. Germline trimming cut 4 bases from V and 3 bases from J; bases unmatched to any gene: 9.

The sample comprised naive CD8+ T cells sorted from blood. The clonotype comes from a man aged 18 to 30 in good health. The genes are TRBV9 and TRBJ2-7; 8 positions match TRBD1. The CDR3 protein is CASSPLPTGGYEQYF. In DNA, the CDR3 is TGTGCCAGCAGCCCTTTGCCTACAGGGGGCTACGAGCAGTACTTC.